This T cell receptor (beta chain) was profiled in a study of T cell responses to AZD1222 COVID-19 vaccine. Notes on the study in general: A rise in Spike-specific TCR breadth and depth followed two AZD1222 doses.

Germline values: CDR1 SGDLS, CDR2 YYNGEE. The CDR3 is made up of 19 amino acids. The junction had 11 bases not matched to a gene; V was cut back by 0 bases and J by 4 bases. Clones were sequenced by immunoSEQ multiplex PCR, and TCRdb holds only the in-frame ones, with some missing. The sample holds about 75,000 clones, approximately 90% seen once. On this clone: Its antigen is unknown.

The TCR comes from an adult who received the MenACWY meningococcal vaccine as a control. This specimen was peripheral blood, taken 28 days after the second dose of the MenACWY control vaccine. The chain carries TRBV9 and TRBJ1-3; TRBD1 aligns across 12 bases. CDR3 bases: TGTGCCAGCAGCGTAGGATTAAGGGACAGGGGGCGCGGAGGAAACACCATATATTTT. Its protein is CASSVGLRDRGRGGNTIYF.